Below, 6 T cell receptor beta chains from the same sample are listed, as sequenced in a study of blood T cell repertoires in COVID-19. Assay: immunoSEQ multiplex PCR; the TCRdb copy retains only in-frame clones and omits some. The sample has roughly 150,000 clones, around four fifths seen once; the top ten hold 6.2%. Material for sequencing was PBMCs or T cells enriched from blood (not recorded which). These receptors originate from a woman aged 40 to 50 who had recovered from COVID-19.

The CDR3 nucleotides are TGCGCCAGCAGCCTCGCTAAGACAGTGAAAAGCTCTGGAAACACCATATATTTT. Protein: CASSLAKTVKSSGNTIYF. The rearrangement joins TRBV4-1 to TRBJ1-3, with TRBD1 as a possible D gene (5 bases). The germline V gene encodes CDR1 MGHRA and CDR2 YSYEKL. V lost 4 bases and J lost 0, with 19 bases in between. The CDR3 is made up of 18 amino acids.

The rearrangement links TRBV27 to TRBJ2-1; perhaps TRBD1 as D (7 bases). Germline values: CDR1 MNHEY, CDR2 SMNVEV (reference sequence). The length of the CDR3 is 15 residues. The germline V and J ends were trimmed by 4 bases and 6 bases, with 16 bases remaining between them. In DNA form, the CDR3 reads TGTGCCAGCAGTTCCTGGGCAGGGGGGATCAATGAGCAGTTCTTC. This translates into CASSSWAGGINEQFF.

The rearrangement joins TRBV12-5 to TRBJ2-1, with TRBD1 matching 10 bases. This CDR3 region has 15 residues. Looked up from germline, CDR1 is LGHNT and CDR2 is FRNRAP. V shed 4 bases, J shed 9 bases, and the junction held 9 bases outside the gene matches. CDR3 protein: CASGSQGQGFIEQFF. The CDR3 DNA reads as TGTGCTAGTGGTTCACAGGGACAGGGGTTCATTGAGCAGTTCTTC. Full variable domain (rest looked up from reference TRBV12-5 and TRBJ2-1): DARVTQTPRHKVTEMGQEVTMRCQPILGHNTVFWYRQTMMQGLELLAYFRNRAPLDDSGMPKDRFSAEMPDATLATLKIQPSEPRDSAVYFCASGSQGQGFIEQFFGPGTRLTVL.

The J gene is TRBJ1-1, the V gene TRBV29-1, with D perhaps TRBD1 (5 bases). This CDR3 has 13 residues. Germline V gene sequence: CDR1 SQVTM, CDR2 ANQGSEA. With 7 bases removed from V and 2 bases from J, the gap between germline ends came to 14 bases. CDR3 sequence reads: CSGTRDFNTEAFF. The DNA for the CDR3 is TGCAGCGGTACCCGGGACTTCAACACTGAAGCTTTCTTT.

V gene TRBV27 combines with J gene TRBJ2-2; no clear D. V gave up 4 bases and J gave up 5 bases, with 8 bases separating them. The CDR3 extends over 13 amino acids. Germline V CDR1 and CDR2: MNHEY, SMNVEV (reference sequence). CDR3 residues: CASSWLDTGELFF. In nucleotides, the CDR3 is TGTGCCAGCAGTTGGCTAGATACCGGGGAGCTGTTTTTT.

The rearrangement joins TRBV6-2 or TRBV6-3 to TRBJ2-5; the match to TRBD2 covers 9 bases. The germline V gene has CDR1 MNHEY and CDR2 SVGEGT. The CDR3 length is 15 residues. Germline trimming cut 4 bases from V and 0 bases from J; bases unmatched to any gene: 3. CDR3 DNA: TGTGCCAGCAGTTCGCCTAGCGGGGACCAAGAGACCCAGTACTTC. Translation: CASSSPSGDQETQYF.